One and the same sample provided the 30 T cell receptor beta chains below, sequenced in a study of T cell changes during pregnancy in multiple sclerosis. Only in-frame clones appear in the TCRdb table, and some are missing; sequencing was by immunoSEQ multiplex PCR. The data contain tens of thousands of clones, 90% to 95% of them seen just once; the ten biggest clones take up around 0.5%. Here the sequenced sample was CD4+ T cells from peripheral blood mononuclear cells, taken in the first trimester of pregnancy. The receptors were gathered from a female donor with multiple sclerosis, enrolled in a pregnancy study.

This clone was counted between two and nine times. V gene TRBV4-1 combines with J gene TRBJ1-6, with D hard to call. The CDR3 loop spans 15 amino acids. V was clipped by 4 bases and J by 3 bases, with 10 bases between them. Germline lookup yields CDR1 MGHRA and CDR2 YSYEKL. CDR3 amino acids: CASSRILFYNSPLHF. The CDR3 region has the DNA TGCGCCAGCAGCCGAATACTCTTCTATAATTCACCCCTCCACTTT.

This clone was observed a single time. The chain is built from TRBV11-2 and TRBJ2-5; no firm D call. CDR3 length equals 16 residues. Trimming stripped 0 bases from V and 5 bases from J, with 16 bases between. The germline V gene has CDR1 SGHAT and CDR2 FQNNGV. The DNA for the CDR3 is TGTGCCAGCAGCTTAGATCTTTGGATCACCGGGGAGACCCAGTACTTC. Protein product: CASSLDLWITGETQYF. Together with reference TRBV11-2 and TRBJ2-5, the CDR3 gives the full variable domain: EAGVAQSPRYKIIEKRQSVAFWCNPISGHATLYWYQQILGQGPKLLIQFQNNGVVDDSQLPKDRFSAERLKGVDSTLKIQPAKLEDSAVYLCASSLDLWITGETQYFGPGTRLLVL.

The chain is built from TRBV11-2 and TRBJ2-5, with TRBD2 identical over 8 bases. From germline, CDR1 is SGHAT and CDR2 FQNNGV. Germline trimming cut 4 bases from V and 5 bases from J; bases unmatched to any gene: 12. The CDR3 sequence is 16 residues long. The CDR3 is CASSSLRRGAGETQYF. DNA of the CDR3: TGTGCCAGCAGCTCCCTGAGGCGGGGGGCGGGGGAGACCCAGTACTTC.

This chain uses TRBV7-3 with TRBJ1-2; 9 bases fit TRBD1. The V gene end was trimmed by 4 bases and the J gene end by 7 bases; junction bases not matched to a gene: 1. The CDR3 consists of 12 residues. Germline loops: CDR1 SGHTA, CDR2 FQGTGA. As DNA, the CDR3 is TGTGCCAGCAGCTCGGACAGGGGTGGCTACACCTTC. Amino acids: CASSSDRGGYTF. Full variable domain (remainder filled in from reference TRBV7-3 and TRBJ1-2): GAGVSQTPSNKVTEKGKYVELRCDPISGHTALYWYRQSLGQGPEFLIYFQGTGAADDSGLPNDRFFAVRPEGSVSTLKIQRTERGDSAVYLCASSSDRGGYTFGSGTRLTVV.

The V and J genes are TRBV2 and TRBJ2-1, with 8 bases aligning to TRBD2. Germline V gives CDR1 SNHLY, CDR2 FYNNEI. V lost 0 bases, J lost 6 bases, and 4 bases stayed unmatched. CDR3 size: 15 residues. In nucleotides, the CDR3 is TGTGCCAGCAGTGAAGCGGGGCTAGCGGGCAATGAGCAGTTCTTC. Amino acids: CASSEAGLAGNEQFF.

The V and J genes are TRBV29-1 and TRBJ1-2; D unresolved. The CDR3 loop spans 14 amino acids. Germline CDR1 is SQVTM and CDR2 is ANQGSEA. V was shortened by 4 bases and J by 7 bases, with 19 bases between the two germline ends. The CDR3: CSVAPLSDASGYTF. The CDR3, as DNA: TGCAGCGTTGCCCCCTTGTCAGATGCCTCTGGCTACACCTTC. The full variable domain, its missing parts supplied by reference TRBV29-1 and TRBJ1-2, is SAVISQKPSRDICQRGTSLTIQCQVDSQVTMMFWYRQQPGQSLTLIATANQGSEATYESGFVIDKFPISRPNLTFSTLTVSNMSPEDSSIYLCSVAPLSDASGYTFGSGTRLTVV.

Here the CDR3 reads CASSLGQGGRSTGELFF. The CDR3, as DNA: TGCGCCAGCAGCTTGGGACAGGGGGGAAGGTCTACCGGGGAGCTGTTTTTT. The V call is TRBV5-1, the J call TRBJ2-2, with 9 bases identical to TRBD1. After removal of 0 bases from V and 5 bases from J, the junction contained 8 bases not matched to a gene. The CDR3 totals 17 residues. Looked up from germline, CDR1 is SGHRS and CDR2 is YFSETQ.

CDR3 bases: TGTGCCAGCAATCCCGGGACATTCTACGAGCAGTACTTC. Protein sequence: CASNPGTFYEQYF. This rearrangement joins TRBV6-1 to TRBJ2-7; possibly TRBD1 for D (6 bases). The germline gives CDR1 MNHNS, CDR2 SASEGT. The CDR3 is 13 residues long. Trimming pared 7 bases from V and 3 bases from J, leaving 13 bases between.

The chain carries TRBV18 and TRBJ1-5; D is perhaps TRBD1 (6 bases). Trimming cost V 4 bases and J 7 bases, with 17 bases left between them. This CDR3 region has 15 residues. Germline V gene sequence: CDR1 KGHSH, CDR2 LQKENI. CDR3 protein: CASSLTGKKGQPQHF. The CDR3 region has the DNA TGTGCCAGCTCACTTACAGGGAAGAAGGGCCAGCCCCAGCATTTT. The full variable domain, completed using reference TRBV18 and TRBJ1-5, is NAGVMQNPRHLVRRRGQEARLRCSPMKGHSHVYWYRQLPEEGLKFMVYLQKENIIDESGMPKERFSAEFPKEGPSILRIQQVVRGDSAAYFCASSLTGKKGQPQHFGDGTRLSIL.

V and J are TRBV29-1 and TRBJ2-3; a weak D match, TRBD2 (6 bases). Germline CDR1 and CDR2: SQVTM and ANQGSEA. Trimming left V 7 bases short and J 0 bases short, with 17 bases between. CDR3 size: 15 residues. The CDR3 DNA reads TGCAGCGGCGCCCCGCCGGGACTTAGCACAGATACGCAGTATTTT. Amino acid sequence: CSGAPPGLSTDTQYF.

The V call is TRBV29-1, the J call TRBJ1-4, with 8 bases lining up with TRBD1. The V and J ends lost 6 bases and 1 base, in that order; junction bases with no gene match: 4. Looked up from germline, CDR1 is SQVTM and CDR2 is ANQGSEA. The CDR3 loop spans 14 amino acids. This chain's CDR3 is CSVIGTGTNEKLFF. The CDR3, as DNA: TGCAGCGTGATAGGGACAGGAACTAATGAAAAACTGTTTTTT.

The rearrangement uses TRBV7-3 and TRBJ1-2, with D hard to call. Germline V CDR1 and CDR2: SGHTA, FQGTGA. The CDR3 loop spans 15 amino acids. The V end lost 5 bases, the J end lost 7 bases, and 20 bases lay between the germline ends. The CDR3 DNA sequence: TGTGCCAGCAGCCTCTCAGGACGGGAGAATGTTGGCTACACCTTC. Translating it yields CASSLSGRENVGYTF.

This chain connects TRBV6-1 to TRBJ1-2, with 7 bases that match TRBD1. The CDR3 extends over 15 amino acids. V was pared by 5 bases and J by 0 bases, with 6 bases of the junction left unmatched. Germline V gives CDR1 MNHNS, CDR2 SASEGT. The CDR3 region is CASSRQGGTNYGYTF. In DNA, the CDR3 is TGTGCCAGCAGTAGACAGGGCGGGACTAACTATGGCTACACCTTC.

This sequence joins TRBV6-1 and TRBJ2-3; 7 bases are shared with TRBD1. The CDR3 is 13 amino acids. In germline, CDR1 is MNHNS, CDR2 SASEGT. J lost 5 bases, V lost 5 bases, and 4 bases had no gene match. CDR3 DNA sequence: TGTGCCAGCAGTCGACAGGGCAAAGATACGCAGTATTTT. It specifies CASSRQGKDTQYF.

The rearrangement links TRBV7-2 to TRBJ1-1; the D gene is possibly TRBD1 (6 bases). V shed 2 bases and J shed 14 bases, with 15 bases lying between them. This CDR3 has 12 residues. The germline V gene has CDR1 SGHTA and CDR2 FQGNSA. The CDR3 DNA follows: TGTGCCAGCAGCTTAAAACAGGGCCTGAGGTTCTTT. Translation gives CASSLKQGLRFF.

This sequence joins TRBV2 and TRBJ1-1; no clear D gene. The V gene's germline CDR1 is SNHLY and CDR2 FYNNEI. This CDR3 region has 13 residues. Between the trimmed V and J ends, which lost 8 bases and 2 bases, there was a span of 12 bases. This chain's CDR3 is CASALWPNTEAFF. The DNA for the CDR3 is TGTGCCAGCGCCCTCTGGCCAAACACTGAAGCTTTCTTT.

This clone has only one observation. The rearrangement links TRBV10-1 to TRBJ2-7; 8 nucleotides agree with TRBD2. The ends lost 9 bases at V and 4 bases at J; junction bases unmatched: 8. The germline V gene has CDR1 WNHNN and CDR2 SYGVQD (reference sequence). The CDR3 has 13 residues. CDR3 bases: TGCGCCAGGGGGCGAGCGGGGGTGTACGAGCAGTACTTC. As protein: CARGRAGVYEQYF.

The genes are TRBV6-1 and TRBJ2-1, with D possibly matching TRBD1 (5 bases). The V gene lost 4 bases and the J gene lost 0 bases, with 13 bases spanning the gap. Germline lookup yields CDR1 MNHNS and CDR2 SASEGT. This CDR3 has 16 amino acids. CDR3 sequence: CASSVETASSYNEQFF. CDR3 coding DNA: TGTGCCAGCAGTGTGGAGACAGCGAGCTCCTACAATGAGCAGTTCTTC.

The chain is built from TRBV7-8 and TRBJ2-7, with TRBD1 matching 8 bases. The V and J ends lost 2 bases and 6 bases, in that order; junction bases with no gene match: 12. In germline, CDR1 is SGHVS, CDR2 FQNEAQ. CDR3 length: 16 residues. CDR3 sequence: CASSLSVQGAVAEQYF. The CDR3 DNA reads TGTGCCAGCAGCTTATCGGTTCAGGGGGCGGTCGCCGAGCAGTACTTC.

The CDR3 DNA reads as TGTGCCAGCAGTGAAGCAGACGGGGCCAGGGGAAACTACGAGCAGTACTTC. It is translated as CASSEADGARGNYEQYF. V and J are TRBV6-1 and TRBJ2-7; D possibly corresponds to TRBD1 (6 bases). The CDR3 has 17 residues. From germline, CDR1 is MNHNS and CDR2 SASEGT. V lost 0 bases, J lost 3 bases, and 18 bases lay in between.

The chain links TRBV6-5 to TRBJ1-1, with unresolved D. The germline V and J ends were trimmed by 3 bases and 6 bases, with 14 bases remaining between them. The germline V gene encodes CDR1 MNHEY and CDR2 SVGAGI. The CDR3 sequence is 14 residues long. CDR3: CASSYSRGWAEAFF. DNA for the CDR3: TGTGCCAGCAGTTATTCGCGGGGATGGGCTGAAGCTTTCTTT.

The gene calls are TRBV6-5 and TRBJ2-1, with 7 bases identical to TRBD1. CDR3 length equals 14 residues. Germline V gene data show CDR1 as MNHEY and CDR2 as SVGAGI. Germline trimming cut 6 bases from V and 5 bases from J; bases unmatched to any gene: 7. CDR3 nucleotide sequence: TGTGCCAGCAGAGATGGGACAGCGAACAATGAGCAGTTCTTC. Protein sequence: CASRDGTANNEQFF.

The V and J genes are TRBV14 and TRBJ1-4, with 9 bases identical to TRBD1. The CDR3 spans 14 residues. Trimming removed 1 base from V and 12 bases from J; junction bases left unmatched: 6. Germline V gene sequence: CDR1 SGHDN, CDR2 FVKESK. DNA for the CDR3: TGTGCCAGCAGCCAAGCCAAATGGGACAGGGAACTGTTTTTT. This encodes CASSQAKWDRELFF.

The rearrangement links TRBV6-1 to TRBJ1-1; 7 bases agree with TRBD1. Trimming cost V 8 bases and J 5 bases; bases outside gene matches: 8. The length of the CDR3 is 13 residues. Germline V gene sequence: CDR1 MNHNS, CDR2 SASEGT. The CDR3 DNA is TGTGCCAGCCGGCCAGGGGGAAGAACTGAAGCTTTCTTT. This codes for CASRPGGRTEAFF.

The V and J genes are TRBV15 and TRBJ2-4; tentatively, D is TRBD2 (5 bases). Between the trimmed V and J ends, which lost 3 bases and 0 bases, there was a span of 12 bases. The CDR3 has 16 amino acids. Germline V gene data show CDR1 as LNHNV and CDR2 as YYDKDF (reference sequence). The CDR3 is CATSRDFEGAKNIQYF. As DNA, the CDR3 is TGTGCCACCAGCAGGGACTTCGAGGGAGCCAAAAACATTCAGTACTTC.

The table lists this clone with a count of one. This rearrangement joins TRBV11-2 to TRBJ1-4; 7 bases align to TRBD1. The CDR3 sequence is 14 residues long. Germline V gene lookup returns CDR1 SGHAT and CDR2 FQNNGV. Trimming took 5 bases from V and 8 from J; bases not matched to a gene: 8. The CDR3 spells CASSPDRVREKLFF. The DNA of the CDR3 is TGTGCCAGCAGCCCCGACAGGGTGCGGGAAAAACTGTTTTTT.

The chain recombines TRBV6-1 with TRBJ2-5, with D uncertain. Germline loops: CDR1 MNHNS, CDR2 SASEGT. This CDR3 is 11 amino acids long. V was shortened by 2 bases and J by 5 bases, with 3 bases between the two germline ends. The CDR3 nucleotides are TGTGCCAGCAGTGAATCGGAGACCCAGTACTTC. This translates into CASSESETQYF.

This sequence joins TRBV15 and TRBJ1-2, with unresolved D. The germline V and J ends were trimmed by 0 bases and 8 bases, with 10 bases remaining between them. Germline CDR1 LNHNV, CDR2 YYDKDF (reference sequence). This CDR3 contains 13 residues. Here the CDR3 reads CATSRDLLGGYTF. The DNA of the CDR3 is TGTGCCACCAGCAGAGATCTTCTCGGGGGCTACACCTTC.

V gene TRBV6-7 combines with J gene TRBJ1-3; the D is unclear. TRBV6-7 is designated an ORF whose function remains uncertain. Deletions cut 6 bases from V and 0 bases from J, with 18 bases between. The CDR3 has 17 residues. The DNA of the CDR3 is TGTGCCAGCAGGCCCCATGCGTCCTGCTGCTCTGGAAACACCATATATTTT. Protein product: CASRPHASCCSGNTIYF.

The chain links TRBV7-8 to TRBJ1-2, with D tentatively TRBD1 (5 bases). Trimming took off 5 bases at V and 8 bases at J, with 24 bases between the two ends. Germline-derived CDR1 and CDR2 are SGHVS and FQNEAQ. CDR3 length equals 16 residues. The CDR3 is CASSPSILRGYSGYTF. For the CDR3, the DNA is TGTGCCAGCAGCCCATCCATCTTGCGGGGGTATAGCGGCTACACCTTC. Combining the CDR3 with reference TRBV7-8 and TRBJ1-2 gives the whole variable domain GAGVSQSPRYKVAKRGQDVALRCDPISGHVSLFWYQQALGQGPEFLTYFQNEAQLDKSGLPSDRFFAERPEGSVSTLKIQRTQQEDSAVYLCASSPSILRGYSGYTFGSGTRLTVV.